The next 27 T cell receptor beta chains were all read from a single sample in a study of T-cell memory formation after mild COVID-19. MiXCR was run by TCRdb on the 5' RACE reads, yielding one entry per CDR3 protein. The sample carries 190,000 or so distinct CDR3 sequences, 10% recorded once. The sequencing input was PBMCs or a T cell subset sorted from them (not recorded which). The receptors stem from a man aged 18 to 35 who had mild COVID-19 (a few samples of this study predate the infection). Cell type and time point are not known.

The table lists this clonotype with a few counts. One end of the junction is discordant with germline, which a read error may explain. As DNA, the CDR3 is TGTGCCAGCGGCTTCCACTATGGCTACACCTTC. Translation gives CASGFHYGYTF. The chain employs TRBV7-2 and TRBJ1-2; no clear D gene. Germline lookup yields CDR1 SGHTA and CDR2 FQGNSA. The CDR3 length is 11 residues.

The V and J genes are TRBV5-1 and TRBJ2-1, with D possibly being TRBD1 (6 bases). The V end was cut by 0 bases, the J end by 4 bases, with 17 bases between. From germline, CDR1 is SGHRS and CDR2 YFSETQ. The CDR3 loop spans 17 amino acids. The CDR3 nucleotides read TGCGCCAGCAGCTTGGCTGCAGGGGCCCATCCATACAATGAGCAGTTCTTC. Amino acids: CASSLAAGAHPYNEQFF.

This clonotype was detected many times. This sequence joins TRBV5-1 and TRBJ2-3; D is unresolved. The V gene's germline CDR1 is SGHRS and CDR2 YFSETQ. CDR3 length equals 14 residues. Trimming stripped 0 bases from V and 0 bases from J, with 5 bases between. DNA of the CDR3: TGCGCCAGCAGCTTGGGAGTCAGCACAGATACGCAGTATTTT. Amino acids: CASSLGVSTDTQYF.

The V gene is TRBV7-3, the J gene TRBJ1-5; possible D gene TRBD1, 6 bases. From germline, CDR1 is SGHTA and CDR2 FQGTGA. V was shortened by 5 bases and J by 7 bases, with 12 bases between the two germline ends. CDR3 size: 13 residues. The chain's CDR3 is CASSPGDGQPQHF. The CDR3 DNA is TGTGCCAGCAGCCCAGGGGACGGCCAGCCCCAGCATTTT.

This clonotype showed up just a few times. This rearrangement joins TRBV6-1 to TRBJ1-1, with a tentative D call TRBD1 (5 bases). CDR3 length: 15 amino acids. Trimming took off 2 bases at V and 0 bases at J, with 10 bases between the two ends. Germline assignment: CDR1 MNHNS and CDR2 SASEGT. The CDR3 DNA reads as TGTGCCAGCAGTGAACAGGCAGGGATGAACACTGAAGCTTTCTTT. Amino acid sequence: CASSEQAGMNTEAFF.

The chain is built from TRBV20-1 and TRBJ1-1; 10 nucleotides agree with TRBD1. CDR1 and CDR2 (germline): DFQATT, SNEGSKA (reference sequence). This CDR3 spans 15 amino acids. The ends lost 6 bases at V and 5 bases at J; junction bases unmatched: 12. In DNA form, the CDR3 reads TGCAGTGCCGCGGGGACAGGGGCAGGACGGACTGAAGCTTTCTTT. Translating it yields CSAAGTGAGRTEAFF.

This clonotype was recorded a few times. The CDR3 bases are TGTGCCAGCAGCGTAACGGGGGGCCGCTCCTACAATGAGCAGTTCTTC. Translated: CASSVTGGRSYNEQFF. V usage is TRBV7-2 and J usage is TRBJ2-1, with D possibly being TRBD2 (7 bases). Deletions cut 5 bases from V and 0 bases from J, with 14 bases between. The CDR3 runs to 16 residues. The germline V gene encodes CDR1 SGHTA and CDR2 FQGNSA. Combining the CDR3 with reference TRBV7-2 and TRBJ2-1 gives the whole variable domain GAGVSQSPSNKVTEKGKDVELRCDPISGHTALYWYRQSLGQGLEFLIYFQGNSAPDKSGLPSDRFSAERTGGSVSTLTIQRTQQEDSAVYLCASSVTGGRSYNEQFFGPGTRLTVL.

This clonotype appeared a few times. The V gene is TRBV10-3, the J gene TRBJ2-1, with D tentatively TRBD2 (7 bases). The germline V gene encodes CDR1 ENHRY and CDR2 SYGVKD. Trimming took 0 bases from V and 6 from J, leaving 12 bases between them. The CDR3 consists of 15 residues. The DNA for the CDR3 is TGTGCCATCAGTGAGTCAACGGGGGGCCCCAATGAGCAGTTCTTC. Residues: CAISESTGGPNEQFF.

This clonotype was observed a few times. This chain uses TRBV24-1 with TRBJ2-5; 7 nucleotides agree with TRBD1. CDR3 size: 15 residues. V was pared by 2 bases and J by 2 bases, with 4 bases of the junction left unmatched. From germline, CDR1 is KGHDR and CDR2 SFDVKD. CDR3 nucleotide sequence: TGTGCCACCAGTGATTCGGCAGGGGGACAAGAGACCCAGTACTTC. Its protein product is CATSDSAGGQETQYF.

The chain links TRBV5-6 to TRBJ1-6, with a tentative D call TRBD1 (5 bases). CDR1 and CDR2 from the germline V gene are SGHDT and YYEEEE. V was cut by 4 bases and J by 4 bases, with 9 bases left in between. This CDR3 has 14 residues. The CDR3 region has the DNA TGTGCCAGCAGCCTCGGGACGTATAATTCACCCCTCCACTTT. This gives the protein CASSLGTYNSPLHF.

The rearrangement joins TRBV7-3 to TRBJ1-1, with a tentative D call TRBD1 (5 bases). The CDR3 has 14 amino acids. Per the germline V gene, CDR1 is SGHTA and CDR2 is FQGTGA. Trimming stripped 1 base from V and 7 bases from J, with 13 bases between. In DNA, the CDR3 is TGTGCCAGCAGCTTAATTTCGGGGCAAGGTGAAGCTTTCTTT. Translating it yields CASSLISGQGEAFF.

This clonotype was detected many times. J is TRBJ2-3 and V is TRBV3-1; D might be TRBD2 (6 bases). CDR1 is LGHDT and CDR2 is YNNKEL in the germline V gene (reference sequence). V was pared by 9 bases and J by 1 base, with 14 bases between. The CDR3 spans 14 residues. The CDR3 nucleotides read TGTGCCAGTGGAGGAGGGCGGCGCACAGATACGCAGTATTTT. Its translation: CASGGGRRTDTQYF.

DNA of the CDR3: TGTGCCAGCAGTGGGGCCAACCAAGAGACCCAGTACTTC. Its translation is CASSGANQETQYF. The V and J genes are TRBV7-2 and TRBJ2-5; D perhaps matches TRBD1 (5 bases). The CDR3 extends over 13 amino acids. Germline assignment: CDR1 SGHTA and CDR2 FQGNSA. The V and J ends lost 6 bases and 0 bases respectively, with 8 bases between them.

V is TRBV4-3 and J is TRBJ2-4; D gene uncertain. Germline CDR1 is LGHNA and CDR2 is YSLEER. V lost 1 base, J lost 0 bases, and 10 bases lay in between. The CDR3 is 16 amino acids. The CDR3 DNA reads TGCGCCAGCAGCCAAGTACCAGCTCTAGCCAAAAACATTCAGTACTTC. Translating gives CASSQVPALAKNIQYF.

This clonotype was detected a few times. The CDR3 protein is CASSDSRSYNEQFF. CDR3 bases: TGCGCCAGCAGTGATTCTAGGTCCTACAATGAGCAGTTCTTC. The rearrangement links TRBV10-1 to TRBJ2-1; D unclear. The CDR3 runs to 14 residues. The germline CDR1 and CDR2 sequences are WNHNN and SYGVQD (reference sequence). The germline V and J ends were trimmed by 3 bases and 1 base, with 7 bases remaining between them.

This clonotype was counted only a few times. The chain has TRBV5-1 and TRBJ2-1, with D uncertain. With 5 bases removed from V and 8 bases from J, the gap between germline ends came to 8 bases. Germline CDR1 SGHRS, CDR2 YFSETQ. CDR3 length: 11 amino acids. In DNA, the CDR3 is TGCGCCAGCAGTAGGGTGGATGAGCAGTTCTTC. Amino acids: CASSRVDEQFF.

The V and J genes are TRBV6-4 and TRBJ2-7; D is tentatively TRBD1 or TRBD2 (5 bases each). The CDR3 is 12 amino acids. The V gene's germline CDR1 is MRHNA and CDR2 SNTAGT. V lost 8 bases, J lost 2 bases, and 10 bases lay in between. The DNA for the CDR3 is TGTGCCAGCTGGGGGAGACCCTACGAGCAGTACTTC. Translating it yields CASWGRPYEQYF.

This clonotype was seen at least ten times. The chain recombines TRBV4-1 with TRBJ2-1; 11 bases match TRBD2. The CDR3 length is 16 residues. The germline V gene encodes CDR1 MGHRA and CDR2 YSYEKL. V lost 2 bases to trimming and J lost 6 bases; unmatched junction nucleotides: 6. The CDR3 DNA sequence: TGCGCCAGCAGCCAACCTGCCGGGACTAGCGGCAATGAGCAGTTCTTC. Protein sequence: CASSQPAGTSGNEQFF.

The V and J genes are TRBV20-1 and TRBJ2-7; no clear D gene. CDR1 is DFQATT and CDR2 is SNEGSKA in the germline V gene (reference sequence). The CDR3 totals 12 residues. V lost 2 bases and J 2 bases, leaving 7 bases between the germline ends. This CDR3 reads CSARQSPYEQYV. In DNA form, the CDR3 reads TGCAGTGCTAGACAGTCCCCCTACGAGCAGTACGTC.

The table lists this clonotype with a few counts. The J gene is TRBJ2-3, the V gene TRBV2; a weak D match, TRBD2 (6 bases). The V gene's germline CDR1 is SNHLY and CDR2 FYNNEI. V was pared by 5 bases and J by 0 bases, with 21 bases between. The CDR3 extends over 18 amino acids. CDR3 bases: TGTGCCAGCAGTTGGGAGGTCGCGCTCGTGCGAAGCACAGATACGCAGTATTTT. This encodes CASSWEVALVRSTDTQYF.

The chain combines TRBV7-2 with TRBJ1-1; 7 nucleotides line up with TRBD1. With 4 bases clipped from V and 6 bases from J, the junction kept 11 bases outside the gene matches. The CDR3 contains 15 residues. CDR1 and CDR2 from the germline V gene are SGHTA and FQGNSA. The CDR3 DNA is TGTGCCAGCAGCTCTGGGCAGCCAGGGGGTCCTGAAGCTTTCTTT. Protein sequence: CASSSGQPGGPEAFF.

As DNA, the CDR3 is TGTGCCAGCAGCTCCACAGGGGTATTAGAGACCCAGTACTTC. It translates to CASSSTGVLETQYF. The chain combines TRBV7-9 with TRBJ2-5; 7 nucleotides align to TRBD1. The CDR3 runs 14 residues. The J segment lost 4 bases and the V segment lost 4 bases, leaving 6 bases of the junction unmatched. Germline loops: CDR1 SEHNR, CDR2 FQNEAQ (reference sequence).

CDR3 loop: CASSDDRRGDEKLFF. The CDR3 DNA reads as TGTGCCAGCAGCGACGACCGAAGGGGAGATGAAAAACTGTTTTTT. The chain is built from TRBV7-2 and TRBJ1-4; weak D call: TRBD1 (5 bases). The CDR3 is made up of 15 amino acids. The V end was cut by 5 bases, the J end by 6 bases, with 16 bases between. Germline V gives CDR1 SGHTA, CDR2 FQGNSA.

The sample holds a few counts of this clonotype. CDR3 region: CASSPGTDAYLGQFF. CDR3 nucleotides: TGTGCCAGCAGTCCCGGGACCGATGCCTACTTGGGGCAGTTCTTC. This chain uses TRBV12-3 or TRBV12-4 with TRBJ2-1; perhaps D is TRBD1 or TRBD2 (5 bases each). The ends were cut back, 5 bases at V and 12 bases at J, with 23 bases in the middle. There are 15 residues in the CDR3.

This clonotype was found a few times. The V gene is TRBV29-1, the J gene TRBJ2-5; tentative D call: TRBD2 (7 bases). V was clipped by 6 bases and J by 4 bases, with 12 bases between them. This CDR3 has 12 residues. CDR1 and CDR2 from the germline V gene are SQVTM and ANQGSEA. The CDR3 DNA reads as TGCAGCGTGGGGGGAGGGGGAGAGACCCAGTACTTC. It codes for CSVGGGGETQYF.

The chain carries TRBV12-3 or TRBV12-4 and TRBJ1-5, with TRBD1 matching 8 bases. This CDR3 has 14 residues. The V gene end was trimmed by 8 bases and the J gene end by 10 bases; junction bases not matched to a gene: 13. CDR3 residues: CASAGQVNPHPQHF. CDR3 DNA: TGTGCCAGCGCGGGACAGGTGAATCCTCACCCCCAGCATTTT.

V is TRBV27 and J is TRBJ2-5; D gene unclear. Trimming shortened V by 5 bases and J by 3 bases, and 10 bases separated the two germline ends. Germline lookup yields CDR1 MNHEY and CDR2 SMNVEV (reference sequence). CDR3 length equals 13 residues. The CDR3 protein is CASSARMEETQYF. For the CDR3, the DNA is TGTGCCAGCAGTGCCCGCATGGAAGAGACCCAGTACTTC.